The T cell receptor (beta chain) under discussion was sequenced for a study of blood T cell repertoires in COVID-19 (dated by TCRdb to 2019 to 2021). Study-wide context: Collaborator samples came from the United States, Italy and Spain and covered acute and convalescent phases of COVID-19. Where available, HLA class I and class II types were obtained from metadata supplied by the sample provider rather than from assay-based typing. The prospective study material was composed of cDNA or gDNA derived from T cells, B-cell-depleted T cells, or PBMCs. Nearly every sample came with metadata listing a de-identified subject ID, COVID-19 status, age in years and sex. Samples were obtained from the ongoing ImmuneRACE study (first 160 participants) and from about 1,300 subjects provided by 6 global collaborators. The dataset comprised deeply sampled blood TCRbeta repertoires from subjects exposed to, actively infected with, or recovered from COVID-19. The repertoires were made available in a free public database intended to serve as a resource for research on the immune response to SARS-CoV-2. Here is what the overall study found, with its caveats: Clinical and demographic metadata were provided uncurated, with the amount varying by source and participant.

Whole blood was collected in K2EDTA tubes by collaborating institutions according to the institutions' own protocols. Collaborator samples were shipped for TCRbeta analysis as frozen whole blood, isolated PBMCs, or DNA extracted from either sample type. Notes on this clone: Its antigen is still unknown. No much larger clonotype is one base removed from it; base qualities were not supplied.

At the junction V is shortened by 7 bases and J by 5 bases, with 18 bases in between. As encoded in the germline V gene (reference sequence), CDR1 is MNHEY while CDR2 is SMNVEV. The CDR3 contains 15 residues, cysteine and phenylalanine counted. The DNA shown is the 45-base CDR3, in frame from base 1. The immunoSEQ Assay, a bias-controlled multiplex PCR, was used to amplify TCRbeta CDR3 regions from genomic DNA. As for how the authors treated the data: The number of nucleated cells in each sample was estimated by amplification of reference gene primers within the assay. To quantify the absolute abundance of each unique TCRbeta CDR3 rearrangement, sequence reads were collapsed and filtered. For each sample, productive Simpson clonality was calculated as the square root of Simpson's diversity index over productive rearrangements. TCRdb limited this immuneACCESS table to in-frame rearrangements with V and J called. A share of clones is missing; checked studies link under half to unresolved V genes, and the rest is unexplained. V and J calls and clone size come straight from that table; D and trimming were deduced from the DNA. Counted in this sample were a few hundred thousand clones; approximately 88% of them appeared once. Approximately 0.8% of the sample is in the top ten clones.

This receptor chain uses TRBV27 and TRBJ1-5, with TRBD1 tentatively as D gene (6 bases match). The specimen was peripheral blood. The clonotype comes from a woman in her twenties or thirties with acute or convalescent COVID-19. This receptor carries the CDR3 CASKRGGAGDQPQHF. The nucleotide sequence is given as TGTGCCAGCAAGAGGGGGGGGGCAGGAGATCAGCCCCAGCATTTT.